Below are 27 T cell receptor beta chains sequenced from a single sample in a study of blood T cell repertoires in COVID-19. TCRdb keeps only in-frame clones here, not all; method: immunoSEQ multiplex PCR. The sample has around 250,000 clones; 90% to 95% are singletons. Sequencing input: PBMCs or T cells enriched from blood (not recorded which). These receptors originate from a human donor in a cohort exposed to, infected with or recovered from COVID-19 (not recorded which). The donor label of this sample is uncertain.

The chain links TRBV7-9 to TRBJ2-7, with a weak D call TRBD1 (5 bases). This CDR3 spans 13 amino acids. V lost 0 bases and J lost 2, with 5 bases in between. CDR1 SEHNR and CDR2 FQNEAQ come from the germline V gene (reference sequence). CDR3 coding DNA: TGTGCCAGCAGCTTAGCGGGGCCCTACGAGCAGTACTTC. Amino acid sequence: CASSLAGPYEQYF.

This chain uses TRBV4-1 with TRBJ1-2, with TRBD1 as a possible D gene (5 bases). Germline CDR1 and CDR2: MGHRA and YSYEKL. The CDR3 is 16 amino acids. Trimming cost V 1 base and J 3 bases, with 15 bases left between them. The CDR3 spells CASSQAHYPRDYGYTF. The CDR3 nucleotides read TGCGCCAGCAGCCAAGCCCATTACCCCAGGGACTATGGCTACACCTTC.

The chain employs TRBV7-6 and TRBJ1-2; no clear D. The V end lost 2 bases, the J end lost 6 bases, and 22 bases lay between the germline ends. The CDR3 spans 17 residues. Looked up from germline, CDR1 is SGHVS and CDR2 is FNYEAQ. The CDR3 loop is CASSLIDLPRGLDGYTF. The CDR3 DNA sequence: TGTGCCAGCAGCTTAATTGATCTTCCCCGCGGGTTGGATGGCTACACCTTC.

The V call is TRBV7-9, the J call TRBJ2-1; 7 bases match TRBD1. In germline, CDR1 is SEHNR, CDR2 FQNEAQ (reference sequence). The CDR3 sequence is 15 residues long. The J segment lost 2 bases and the V segment lost 4 bases, leaving 5 bases of the junction unmatched. CDR3 amino acids: CASSSYRGTYNEQFF. CDR3 bases: TGTGCCAGCAGCTCTTACAGGGGAACCTACAATGAGCAGTTCTTC.

The chain links TRBV5-1 to TRBJ2-3; 8 bases align to TRBD1. The CDR3 is made up of 15 amino acids. Germline CDR1 is SGHRS and CDR2 is YFSETQ. J gave up 8 bases and V 5 bases, and 13 bases lay outside the gene matches. The CDR3 protein is CASRGSGQGVGTQYF. In DNA, the CDR3 is TGCGCCAGCAGGGGCTCAGGACAGGGAGTCGGTACGCAGTATTTT.

CDR3 nucleotides: TGTGCCAGCAGCCGATTACTAGCGGGGGGGACTCACAATGAGCAGTTCTTC. Protein sequence: CASSRLLAGGTHNEQFF. The chain links TRBV13 to TRBJ2-1; 13 bases are a match to TRBD2. After removal of 5 bases from V and 5 bases from J, the junction contained 9 bases not matched to a gene. This CDR3 contains 17 residues. Germline values: CDR1 PRHDT, CDR2 FYEKMQ (reference sequence).

V and J are TRBV6-2 or TRBV6-3 and TRBJ2-1; 12 bases agree with TRBD2. V trimming: 0 bases; J trimming: 9 bases; junction bases outside the gene matches: 6. CDR1 is MNHEY and CDR2 is SVGEGT in the germline V gene. The CDR3 length is 16 residues. The CDR3 DNA reads as TGTGCCAGCAGTTACTCGAGGCTAGCGGGGGGGTTTGAGCAGTTCTTC. Residues: CASSYSRLAGGFEQFF.

CDR3 nucleotides: TGTGCCAGCAGTGTCGATAACTATCAGCCCCAGCATTTT. Amino acid sequence: CASSVDNYQPQHF. The gene calls are TRBV6-2 or TRBV6-3 and TRBJ1-5; no definite D call. CDR3 length equals 13 residues. Germline values: CDR1 MNHEY, CDR2 SVGEGT. V was pared by 5 bases and J by 5 bases, with 10 bases between.

This clone was counted only a few times. The genes are TRBV6-5 and TRBJ2-4, with 7 nucleotides matching TRBD1. Germline loops: CDR1 MNHEY, CDR2 SVGAGI. This CDR3 has 13 amino acids. With 6 bases clipped from V and 8 bases from J, the junction kept 7 bases outside the gene matches. The CDR3 loop is CASSLNRGDIQYF. The CDR3 region has the DNA TGTGCCAGCAGCCTTAACAGGGGAGACATTCAGTACTTC.

The CDR3 coding sequence is TGTGCCAGCAGCGTAGAGGTCCGGGATGGCTACACCTTC. Translated, it gives CASSVEVRDGYTF. The chain joins TRBV9 to TRBJ1-2, with D unresolved. The CDR3 loop spans 13 amino acids. The ends were cut back, 0 bases at V and 6 bases at J, with 9 bases in the middle. CDR1 is SGDLS, CDR2 YYNGEE, per germline.

The V gene is TRBV9, the J gene TRBJ2-3; 11 bases map to TRBD2. Germline V gene data show CDR1 as SGDLS and CDR2 as YYNGEE. The CDR3 spans 18 residues. The V and J ends lost 0 bases and 1 base, in that order; junction bases with no gene match: 7. The CDR3 region is CASSVGASGGLGTDTQYF. The CDR3 DNA reads as TGTGCCAGCAGCGTAGGGGCTAGCGGGGGGTTAGGCACAGATACGCAGTATTTT.

The V call is TRBV7-8, the J call TRBJ1-2, with D unresolved. The length of the CDR3 is 13 residues. In germline, CDR1 is SGHVS, CDR2 FQNEAQ. Trimming left V 5 bases short and J 4 bases short, with 11 bases between. The CDR3 DNA sequence: TGTGCCAGCAGCCCCCGGGGTATCTATGGCTACACCTTC. Its translation: CASSPRGIYGYTF.

The chain uses TRBV7-9 and TRBJ1-5, with 8 bases aligning to TRBD1. V was clipped by 4 bases and J by 0 bases; unmatched bases: 5. This CDR3 spans 16 amino acids. CDR1 SEHNR and CDR2 FQNEAQ come from the germline V gene (reference sequence). The CDR3 sequence is CASSSTQGGSNQPQHF. DNA for the CDR3: TGTGCCAGCAGCTCAACACAGGGGGGTAGCAATCAGCCCCAGCATTTT.

The chain employs TRBV7-3 and TRBJ1-1; 9 positions agree with TRBD1. Looked up from germline, CDR1 is SGHTA and CDR2 is FQGTGA. J was trimmed by 6 bases and V by 6 bases; bases with no gene match: 5. This CDR3 is 13 amino acids long. CDR3 nucleotides: TGTGCCAGCAGAATGACAGGGGGGTCTGAAGCTTTCTTT. Its protein product is CASRMTGGSEAFF.

The rearrangement uses TRBV2 and TRBJ1-2; the match to TRBD1 covers 9 bases. The CDR3 is made up of 13 amino acids. Germline trimming cut 8 bases from V and 4 bases from J; bases unmatched to any gene: 5. The germline gives CDR1 SNHLY, CDR2 FYNNEI. The CDR3 nucleotides read TGTGCCAGCCACAGGGGGCGATTCTATGGCTACACCTTC. The encoded protein is CASHRGRFYGYTF.

The chain couples TRBV19 to TRBJ1-1, with a tentative D call TRBD1 (5 bases). The ends were cut back, 1 base at V and 1 base at J, with 7 bases in the middle. This CDR3 spans 14 amino acids. Germline-derived CDR1 and CDR2 are LNHDA and SQIVND (reference sequence). In DNA form, the CDR3 reads TGTGCCAGTAGTATAGCCAGGGAGAACACTGAAGCTTTCTTT. This sequence encodes CASSIARENTEAFF.

The chain is built from TRBV2 and TRBJ2-5, with D possibly matching TRBD1 (5 bases). The germline V gene encodes CDR1 SNHLY and CDR2 FYNNEI. The CDR3 is 15 amino acids. V was trimmed by 0 bases and J by 5 bases, leaving 13 bases between them. The CDR3 loop is CASSEAQGISETQYF. CDR3 bases: TGTGCCAGCAGTGAAGCCCAGGGTATATCGGAGACCCAGTACTTC.

V usage is TRBV18 and J usage is TRBJ2-7, with 7 positions matching TRBD1. J gave up 6 bases and V 6 bases, and 11 bases lay outside the gene matches. The germline V gene encodes CDR1 KGHSH and CDR2 LQKENI. The CDR3 is made up of 14 amino acids. CDR3 sequence reads: CASSLRQGATEQYF. For the CDR3, the DNA is TGTGCCAGCTCTCTACGACAGGGAGCGACCGAGCAGTACTTC.

The CDR3 is CASSLVGGDTEAFF. The CDR3 coding sequence is TGTGCCAGCAGCTTAGTGGGAGGGGACACTGAAGCTTTCTTT. The rearrangement links TRBV7-2 to TRBJ1-1; maybe TRBD1 (5 bases). Germline lookup yields CDR1 SGHTA and CDR2 FQGNSA. CDR3 length equals 14 residues. With 1 base removed from V and 3 bases from J, the gap between germline ends came to 9 bases.

This clone was counted once. The chain employs TRBV12-3 or TRBV12-4 and TRBJ2-1; TRBD1 might be the D (5 bases). This CDR3 has 13 residues. The ends were cut back, 1 base at V and 4 bases at J, with 5 bases in the middle. The CDR3 region is CASSLGQYNEQFF. The CDR3, as DNA: TGTGCCAGCAGTTTAGGACAGTACAATGAGCAGTTCTTC.

This clone turned up a few times. This chain joins TRBV7-3 and TRBJ2-1; a weak D match, TRBD1 (5 bases). Germline assignment: CDR1 SGHTA and CDR2 FQGTGA. This CDR3 has 13 residues. The V end lost 3 bases, the J end lost 5 bases, and 8 bases lay between the germline ends. The CDR3 sequence is CASSLGQNNEQFF. CDR3 in DNA: TGTGCCAGCAGCTTGGGGCAAAACAATGAGCAGTTCTTC.

The V call is TRBV9, the J call TRBJ2-7, with D tentatively TRBD2 (5 bases). Trimming left V 3 bases short and J 0 bases short, with 13 bases between. The CDR3 has 15 residues. Germline assignment: CDR1 SGDLS and CDR2 YYNGEE. As DNA, the CDR3 is TGTGCCAGCAGCGAGGGTCCGGGAACCTCCTACGAGCAGTACTTC. Its protein is CASSEGPGTSYEQYF.

The V and J genes are TRBV21-1 and TRBJ1-6; TRBD1 was called by the table and not checked on the DNA. TRBV21-1 is reported as a pseudogene. The CDR3 contains 16 residues. The CDR3 DNA follows: TGTGCCAGCAGGAAGTTCGGACAGGGGCAGATTTCACCCCTCCACTTT. Protein: CASRKFGQGQISPLHF.

The chain has TRBV4-1 and TRBJ1-2, with D possibly matching TRBD1 (5 bases). Between the trimmed V and J ends, which lost 0 bases and 0 bases, there was a span of 8 bases. The germline gives CDR1 MGHRA, CDR2 YSYEKL. CDR3 length: 15 amino acids. The CDR3 bases are TGCGCCAGCAGCCAAGATCGACAGACTAACTATGGCTACACCTTC. This gives the protein CASSQDRQTNYGYTF.

V and J are TRBV12-3 or TRBV12-4 and TRBJ1-3; tentatively, D is TRBD1 (5 bases). CDR3 length: 13 residues. V lost 3 bases to trimming and J lost 8 bases, with 11 bases between them. Here the CDR3 DNA reads TGTGCCAGCAGTTTGGACAACGCAGACACCATATATTTT. This gives the protein CASSLDNADTIYF.

The chain joins TRBV19 to TRBJ1-4, with 8 nucleotides matching TRBD1. J was trimmed by 3 bases and V by 5 bases; bases with no gene match: 2. Looked up from germline, CDR1 is LNHDA and CDR2 is SQIVND (reference sequence). The CDR3 sequence is 14 residues long. CDR3 residues: CASSYRGANEKLFF. The CDR3 coding sequence is TGTGCCAGTAGTTACAGGGGGGCTAATGAAAAACTGTTTTTT.

This rearrangement joins TRBV19 to TRBJ1-1; TRBD1 matches at 7 bases. V trimming: 7 bases; J trimming: 4 bases; junction bases outside the gene matches: 3. Germline-derived CDR1 and CDR2 are LNHDA and SQIVND (reference sequence). This CDR3 is built from 12 residues. The CDR3 nucleotides read TGTGCCAGTAACGACAGGGTCACTGAAGCTTTCTTT. This codes for CASNDRVTEAFF.